Below, 16 T cell receptor beta chains from the same sample are listed, as sequenced in a study of prognosis after radiotherapy for stage I lung cancer. Genomic DNA was subjected to two-round multiplex PCR for amplification of TCR beta CDR3. Each TRBV and TRBJ gene had its own primer in the first PCR round. TCRdb redid the calling of the multiplex PCR reads with MiXCR, one entry per CDR3 protein. The top ten clones hold about two fifths of a sample with fewer than 20,000 distinct CDR3 sequences, just under 45% of them seen once. Sequencing was performed on PBMCs, taken before or after stereotactic body radiation therapy (not recorded which). Receptor source: a donor at least 50 years old with non-small cell lung cancer.

V gene TRBV19 combines with J gene TRBJ2-7, with TRBD1 identical over 11 bases. The J segment lost 2 bases and the V segment lost 7 bases, leaving 7 bases of the junction unmatched. Germline V gene lookup returns CDR1 LNHDA and CDR2 SQIVND (reference sequence). The CDR3 is 15 residues long. CDR3 coding DNA: TGTGCCAGTACTTCTGGGACAGGGGGAACCTACGAGCAGTACTTC. Encoded protein: CASTSGTGGTYEQYF.

Details on this clonotype: A far larger clone is one nucleotide away, so this likely arose from a read error. V usage is TRBV7-6 and J usage is TRBJ2-7; no reliable D call. Trimming removed 0 bases at V and 2 bases at J, with 2 bases between. CDR3 size: 12 residues. The germline gives CDR1 SGHVS, CDR2 FNYEAQ. CDR3 coding DNA: TGTGCCAGCAGCTTAGCGACCTACGAGCAGTACTTC. Its protein is CASSLATYEQYF.

The V call is TRBV6-1, the J call TRBJ2-1, with D uncertain. The CDR3 is made up of 11 amino acids. V dropped 5 bases and J dropped 6 bases, with 5 bases sitting between them. CDR1 and CDR2 (germline): MNHNS, SASEGT. CDR3 protein: CASSPVNEQFF. The DNA for the CDR3 is TGTGCCAGCAGTCCCGTCAATGAGCAGTTCTTC.

By share of the sample, this clonotype is medium-sized (0.01 to 0.1%). The chain is built from TRBV6-1 and TRBJ1-2; D gene ambiguous. Trimming pared 0 bases from V and 4 bases from J, leaving 9 bases between. Germline V lookup: CDR1 MNHNS, CDR2 SASEGT. This CDR3 has 14 amino acids. The CDR3 sequence is CASSEAMDGYGYTF. CDR3 nucleotide sequence: TGTGCCAGCAGTGAAGCAATGGATGGCTATGGCTACACCTTC.

This clonotype was observed once. The chain couples TRBV7-3 to TRBJ1-1; no clear D gene. CDR3 size: 14 residues. Germline V gene lookup returns CDR1 SGHTA and CDR2 FQGTGA. V was shortened by 2 bases and J by 4 bases, with 11 bases between the two germline ends. The CDR3 loop is CASSLGCDSTEAFF. The CDR3 DNA reads as TGTGCCAGCAGCTTAGGGTGTGACTCCACTGAAGCTTTCTTT.

This clonotype was seen ten or more times. V and J are TRBV19 and TRBJ2-1; TRBD2 matches 8 bases. This CDR3 region has 13 residues. J was trimmed by 8 bases and V by 1 base; bases with no gene match: 1. Germline assignment: CDR1 LNHDA and CDR2 SQIVND (reference sequence). The CDR3 coding sequence is TGTGCCAGTAGTATAGGACTAGCGTATGAGCAGTTCTTC. Amino acids: CASSIGLAYEQFF.

This clonotype was observed many times. The chain has TRBV9 and TRBJ1-3; D gene unclear. Germline CDR1 SGDLS, CDR2 YYNGEE. The CDR3 consists of 13 residues. Trimming shortened V by 3 bases and J by 0 bases, and 4 bases separated the two germline ends. CDR3 protein: CASSDSSGNTIYF. CDR3 coding DNA: TGTGCCAGCAGCGACAGCTCTGGAAACACCATATATTTT.

CDR3 sequence: CAIGQGTNTIYF. CDR3 in DNA: TGTGCCATCGGACAGGGAACAAACACCATATATTTT. V gene TRBV10-3 combines with J gene TRBJ1-3, with 8 bases fitting TRBD1. Germline V gene lookup returns CDR1 ENHRY and CDR2 SYGVKD. The CDR3 extends over 12 amino acids. After removal of 8 bases from V and 6 bases from J, the junction contained 3 bases not matched to a gene.

This clonotype rates as medium-sized (0.01 to 0.1%). CDR3 bases: TGTGCCAGCATGAGTGGGCAGTTCTATGGCTACACCTTC. This gives the protein CASMSGQFYGYTF. The chain carries TRBV28 and TRBJ1-2; D ambiguous. The V end was cut by 7 bases, the J end by 4 bases, with 13 bases between. Germline assignment: CDR1 MDHEN and CDR2 SYDVKM. This CDR3 has 13 residues.

The V call is TRBV20-1, the J call TRBJ2-1; a possible D gene is TRBD2 (5 bases). The V gene's germline CDR1 is DFQATT and CDR2 SNEGSKA (reference sequence). Between the trimmed V and J ends, which lost 6 bases and 3 bases, there was a span of 15 bases. The CDR3 contains 14 residues. CDR3 amino acids: CSAGDSVDYNEQFF. In DNA form, the CDR3 reads TGCAGTGCGGGTGATAGCGTAGACTACAATGAGCAGTTCTTC.

Ten or more counts support this clonotype. V is TRBV12-3 or TRBV12-4 and J is TRBJ1-5; tentative D call: TRBD1 (5 bases). The CDR3 loop spans 15 amino acids. Between the trimmed V and J ends, which lost 5 bases and 3 bases, there was a span of 14 bases. CDR3 residues: CASSAGFKVNQPQHF. CDR3 DNA sequence: TGTGCCAGCAGTGCAGGGTTTAAAGTCAATCAGCCCCAGCATTTT.

V gene TRBV6-5 combines with J gene TRBJ2-5; D is tentatively TRBD1 or TRBD2 (6 bases each). The V gene lost 2 bases and the J gene lost 3 bases, with 19 bases spanning the gap. CDR3 length: 17 amino acids. The V gene's germline CDR1 is MNHEY and CDR2 SVGAGI. The CDR3 DNA follows: TGTGCCAGCAGTTACGTACACGGGGGCTGGGAGGAAGAGACCCAGTACTTC. Translated: CASSYVHGGWEEETQYF.

This clonotype has a single count. The V call is TRBV28, the J call TRBJ1-5; no clear D gene. V was trimmed by 4 bases and J by 6 bases, leaving 16 bases between them. CDR1 and CDR2 (germline): MDHEN, SYDVKM. CDR3 length: 15 amino acids. CDR3 in amino acids: CASSSLRESRQPQHF. DNA for the CDR3: TGTGCCAGCAGTTCACTAAGGGAAAGTCGTCAGCCCCAGCATTTT.

V gene TRBV28 combines with J gene TRBJ1-2, with TRBD1 identical over 10 bases. This CDR3 is built from 14 residues. Losses at the gene ends were 6 bases for V and 7 bases for J; bases not matched to a gene: 8. Per germline, CDR1 MDHEN and CDR2 SYDVKM. CDR3: CASRLGQGESGYTF. The CDR3 DNA sequence: TGTGCCAGCAGGCTTGGACAGGGGGAAAGTGGCTACACCTTC.

This clonotype was seen many times. The rearrangement links TRBV6-2 or TRBV6-3 to TRBJ2-4, with D possibly TRBD2 on 5 matching bases. The germline V and J ends were trimmed by 5 bases and 0 bases, with 11 bases remaining between them. The CDR3 consists of 15 residues. Germline loops: CDR1 MNHEY, CDR2 SVGEGT. DNA of the CDR3: TGTGCCAGCAGTAAAGGGAGTCTAGCCAAAAACATTCAGTACTTC. Its translation: CASSKGSLAKNIQYF.

The chain employs TRBV28 and TRBJ2-5, with 7 bases identical to TRBD1. The CDR3 covers 14 residues. Germline V lookup: CDR1 MDHEN, CDR2 SYDVKM. J was trimmed by 5 bases and V by 7 bases; bases with no gene match: 10. As DNA, the CDR3 is TGTGCCAGCAATTTTGTAGGGGGCAGGGAGACCCAGTACTTC. Translated: CASNFVGGRETQYF.